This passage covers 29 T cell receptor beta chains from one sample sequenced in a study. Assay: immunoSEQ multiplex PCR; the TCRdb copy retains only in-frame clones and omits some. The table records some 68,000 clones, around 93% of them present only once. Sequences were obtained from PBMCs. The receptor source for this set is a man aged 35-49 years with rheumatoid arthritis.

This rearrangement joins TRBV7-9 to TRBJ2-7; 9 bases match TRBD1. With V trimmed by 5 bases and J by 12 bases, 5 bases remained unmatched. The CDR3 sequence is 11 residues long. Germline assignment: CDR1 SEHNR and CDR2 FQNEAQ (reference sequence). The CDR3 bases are TGTGCCAGCAGCCAGGGACAGGGTCCGTACTTC. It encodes CASSQGQGPYF.

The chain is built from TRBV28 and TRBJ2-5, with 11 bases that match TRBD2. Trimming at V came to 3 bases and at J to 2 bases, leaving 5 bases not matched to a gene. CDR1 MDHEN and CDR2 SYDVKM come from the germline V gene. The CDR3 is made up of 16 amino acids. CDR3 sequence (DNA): TGTGCCAGCAGTTTCCCGGGACTAGCGGAGCAAGAGACCCAGTACTTC. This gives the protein CASSFPGLAEQETQYF.

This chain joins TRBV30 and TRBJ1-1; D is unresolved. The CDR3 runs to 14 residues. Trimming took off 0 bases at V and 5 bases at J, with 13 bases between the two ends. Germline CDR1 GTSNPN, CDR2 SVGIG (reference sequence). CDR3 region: CAWSVTPSRTEAFF. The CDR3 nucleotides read TGTGCCTGGAGTGTAACCCCCTCGAGGACTGAAGCTTTCTTT.

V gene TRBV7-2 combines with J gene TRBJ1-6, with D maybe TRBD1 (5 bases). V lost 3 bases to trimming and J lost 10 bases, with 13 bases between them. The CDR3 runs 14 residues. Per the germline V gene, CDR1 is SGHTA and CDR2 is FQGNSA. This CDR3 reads CASSLTGVGSPLHF. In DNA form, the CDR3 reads TGTGCCAGCAGCTTGACGGGGGTGGGGTCACCCCTCCACTTT. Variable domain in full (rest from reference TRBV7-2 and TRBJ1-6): GAGVSQSPSNKVTEKGKDVELRCDPISGHTALYWYRQSLGQGLEFLIYFQGNSAPDKSGLPSDRFSAERTGGSVSTLTIQRTQQEDSAVYLCASSLTGVGSPLHFGNGTRLTVT.

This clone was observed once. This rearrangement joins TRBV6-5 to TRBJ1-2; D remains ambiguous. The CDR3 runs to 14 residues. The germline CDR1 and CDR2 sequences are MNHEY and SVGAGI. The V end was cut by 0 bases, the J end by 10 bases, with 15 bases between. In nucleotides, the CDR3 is TGTGCCAGCAGTTACTCGGCCAGGACCTTAGACTACACCTTC. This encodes CASSYSARTLDYTF.

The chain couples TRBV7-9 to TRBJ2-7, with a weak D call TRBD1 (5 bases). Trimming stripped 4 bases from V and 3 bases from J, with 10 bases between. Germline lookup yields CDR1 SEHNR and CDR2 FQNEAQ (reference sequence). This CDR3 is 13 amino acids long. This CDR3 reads CASSSPTDYEQYF. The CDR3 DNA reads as TGTGCCAGCAGCTCACCGACAGACTACGAGCAGTACTTC.

The CDR3 spells CASSHGTAQETQYF. The CDR3 DNA follows: TGTGCCAGCAGCCACGGGACAGCCCAAGAGACCCAGTACTTC. The V and J genes are TRBV6-5 and TRBJ2-5; TRBD1 aligns across 7 bases. The trim removed 6 bases at V and 1 base at J, leaving 5 bases unmatched. Germline CDR1 is MNHEY and CDR2 is SVGAGI. The CDR3 sequence is 14 residues long.

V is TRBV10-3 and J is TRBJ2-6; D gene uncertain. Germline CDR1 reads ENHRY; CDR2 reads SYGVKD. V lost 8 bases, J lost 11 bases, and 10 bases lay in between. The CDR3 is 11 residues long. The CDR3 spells CAILAEYVLTF. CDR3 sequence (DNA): TGTGCCATCTTGGCGGAATACGTCCTGACTTTC.

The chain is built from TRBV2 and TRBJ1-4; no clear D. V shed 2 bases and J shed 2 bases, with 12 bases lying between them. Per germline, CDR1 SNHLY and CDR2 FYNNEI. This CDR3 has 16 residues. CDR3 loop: CASSETGGGTNEKLFF. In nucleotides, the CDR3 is TGTGCCAGCAGTGAAACGGGAGGTGGGACTAATGAAAAACTGTTTTTT. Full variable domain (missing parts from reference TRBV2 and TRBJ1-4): EPEVTQTPSHQVTQMGQEVILRCVPISNHLYFYWYRQILGQKVEFLVSFYNNEISEKSEIFDDQFSVERPDGSNFTLKIRSTKLEDSAMYFCASSETGGGTNEKLFFGSGTQLSVL.

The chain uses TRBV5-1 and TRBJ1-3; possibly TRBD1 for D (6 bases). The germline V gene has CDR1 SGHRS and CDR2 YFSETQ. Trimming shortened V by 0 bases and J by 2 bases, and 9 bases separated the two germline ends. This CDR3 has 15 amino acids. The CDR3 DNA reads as TGCGCCAGCAGCTTGGAGAAGGGGGCTGGAAACACCATATATTTT. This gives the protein CASSLEKGAGNTIYF.

In DNA, the CDR3 is TGTGCCAGCAGTGAAAGGCAGGGCGGCGGGGAGCTGTTTTTT. Amino acid sequence: CASSERQGGGELFF. V is TRBV2 and J is TRBJ2-2; D is possibly TRBD1 (5 bases). CDR3 size: 14 residues. Germline CDR1 is SNHLY and CDR2 is FYNNEI. V lost 2 bases and J 7 bases, leaving 11 bases between the germline ends.

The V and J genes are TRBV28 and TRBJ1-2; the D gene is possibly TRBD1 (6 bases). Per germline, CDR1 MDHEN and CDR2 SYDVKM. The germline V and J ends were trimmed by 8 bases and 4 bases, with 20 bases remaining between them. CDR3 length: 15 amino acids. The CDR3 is CASQVKEVRGYGYTF. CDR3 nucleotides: TGTGCCAGCCAAGTTAAGGAGGTCAGGGGCTATGGCTACACCTTC.

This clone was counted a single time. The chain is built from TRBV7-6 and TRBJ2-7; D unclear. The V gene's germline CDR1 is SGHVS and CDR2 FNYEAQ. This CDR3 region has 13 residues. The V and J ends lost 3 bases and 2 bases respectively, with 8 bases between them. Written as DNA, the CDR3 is TGTGCCAGCAGCTTGGACGGCCCCTACGAGCAGTACTTC. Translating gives CASSLDGPYEQYF.

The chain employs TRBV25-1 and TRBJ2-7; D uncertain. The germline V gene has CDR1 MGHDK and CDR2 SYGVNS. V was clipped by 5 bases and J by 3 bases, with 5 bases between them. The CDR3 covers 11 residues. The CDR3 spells CASSRSYEQYF. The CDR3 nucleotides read TGTGCCAGCAGTAGGAGCTACGAGCAGTACTTC.

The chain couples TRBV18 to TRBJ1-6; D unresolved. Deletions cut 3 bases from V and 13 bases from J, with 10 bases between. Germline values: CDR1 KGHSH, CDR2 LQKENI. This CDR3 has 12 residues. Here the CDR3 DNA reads TGTGCCAGCTCACCTGCCCCGGGGCCCCTCCACTTT. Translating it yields CASSPAPGPLHF.

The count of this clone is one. The CDR3 DNA reads as TGTGCCAGCAGCTCCGGACGCGACGAGACCCAGTACTTC. This gives the protein CASSSGRDETQYF. The chain recombines TRBV5-4 with TRBJ2-5; the D is unclear. Germline loops: CDR1 SGHNT, CDR2 YYREEE (reference sequence). With 3 bases removed from V and 5 bases from J, the gap between germline ends came to 11 bases. This CDR3 region has 13 residues.

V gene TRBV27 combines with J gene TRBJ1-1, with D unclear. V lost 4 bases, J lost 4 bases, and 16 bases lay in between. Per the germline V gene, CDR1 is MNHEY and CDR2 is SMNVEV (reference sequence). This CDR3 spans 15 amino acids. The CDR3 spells CASSSPTAGRTEAFF. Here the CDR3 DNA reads TGTGCCAGCAGTTCACCGACGGCAGGACGCACTGAAGCTTTCTTT.

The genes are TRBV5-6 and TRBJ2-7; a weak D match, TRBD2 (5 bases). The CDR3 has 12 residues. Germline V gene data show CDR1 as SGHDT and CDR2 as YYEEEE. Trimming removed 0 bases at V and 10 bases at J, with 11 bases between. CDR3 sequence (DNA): TGTGCCAGCAGCTTGGTCGGCGGGTACCAGTACTTC. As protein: CASSLVGGYQYF.

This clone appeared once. CDR3: CASQGAGGANVLTF. CDR3 sequence (DNA): TGTGCCAGTCAGGGGGCCGGAGGGGCCAACGTCCTGACTTTC. The chain couples TRBV28 to TRBJ2-6, with 8 bases matching TRBD1. Unmatched junction bases numbered 5, after V lost 9 bases and J lost 4 bases. The CDR3 is 14 residues long. The germline CDR1 and CDR2 sequences are MDHEN and SYDVKM.

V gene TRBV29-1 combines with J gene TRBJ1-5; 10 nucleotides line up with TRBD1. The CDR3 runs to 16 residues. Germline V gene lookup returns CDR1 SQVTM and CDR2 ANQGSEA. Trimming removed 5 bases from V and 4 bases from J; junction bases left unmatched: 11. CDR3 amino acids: CSVSDRGSLGNQPQHF. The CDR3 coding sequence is TGCAGCGTTTCGGACAGGGGGAGCCTTGGGAATCAGCCCCAGCATTTT.

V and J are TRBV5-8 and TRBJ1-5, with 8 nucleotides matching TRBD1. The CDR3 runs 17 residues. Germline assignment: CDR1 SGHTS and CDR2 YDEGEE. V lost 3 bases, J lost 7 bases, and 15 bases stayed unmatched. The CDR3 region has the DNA TGTGCCAGCAGCTCGACTCTCATCCAGGGGGCCGAACAGCCCCAGCATTTT. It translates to CASSSTLIQGAEQPQHF.

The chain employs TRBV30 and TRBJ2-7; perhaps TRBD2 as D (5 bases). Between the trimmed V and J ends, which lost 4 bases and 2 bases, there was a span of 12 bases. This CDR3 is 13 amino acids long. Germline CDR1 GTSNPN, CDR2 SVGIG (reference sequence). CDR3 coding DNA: TGTGCCTGGACCAAAGCGGTCCCCTACGAGCAGTACTTC. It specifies CAWTKAVPYEQYF.

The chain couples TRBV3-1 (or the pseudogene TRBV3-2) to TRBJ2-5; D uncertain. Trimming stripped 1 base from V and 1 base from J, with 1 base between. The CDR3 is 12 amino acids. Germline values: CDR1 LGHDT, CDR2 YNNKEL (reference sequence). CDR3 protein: CASSQAQETQYF. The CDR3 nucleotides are TGTGCCAGCAGCCAAGCCCAAGAGACCCAGTACTTC.

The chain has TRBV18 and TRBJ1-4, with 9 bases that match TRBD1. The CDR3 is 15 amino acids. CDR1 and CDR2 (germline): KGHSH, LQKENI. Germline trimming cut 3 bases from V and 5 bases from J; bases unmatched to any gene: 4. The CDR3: CASSPDRGKNEKLFF. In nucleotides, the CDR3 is TGTGCCAGCTCACCCGACAGGGGGAAAAATGAAAAACTGTTTTTT.

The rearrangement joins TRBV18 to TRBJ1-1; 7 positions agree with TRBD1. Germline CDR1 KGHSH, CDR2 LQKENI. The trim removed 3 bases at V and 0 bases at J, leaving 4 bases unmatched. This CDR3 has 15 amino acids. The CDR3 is CASSPSTGMNTEAFF. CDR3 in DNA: TGTGCCAGCTCACCCTCGACAGGGATGAACACTGAAGCTTTCTTT.

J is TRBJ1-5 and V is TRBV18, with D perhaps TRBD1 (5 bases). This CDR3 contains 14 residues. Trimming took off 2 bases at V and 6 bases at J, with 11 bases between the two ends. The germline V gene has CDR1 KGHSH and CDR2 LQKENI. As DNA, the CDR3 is TGTGCCAGCTCACCAGAGCAGGGCGCTCAGCCCCAGCATTTT. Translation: CASSPEQGAQPQHF.

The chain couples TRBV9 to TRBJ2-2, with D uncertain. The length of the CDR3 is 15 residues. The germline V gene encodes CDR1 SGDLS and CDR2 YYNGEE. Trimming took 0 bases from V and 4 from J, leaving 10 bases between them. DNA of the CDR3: TGTGCCAGCAGCGTAGGTCTTGAGGCCACCGGGGAGCTGTTTTTT. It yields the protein CASSVGLEATGELFF.

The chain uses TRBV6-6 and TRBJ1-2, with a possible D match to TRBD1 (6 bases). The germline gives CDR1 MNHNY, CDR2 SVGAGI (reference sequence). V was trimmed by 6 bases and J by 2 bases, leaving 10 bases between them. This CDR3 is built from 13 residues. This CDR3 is CASSPGQNYGYTF. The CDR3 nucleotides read TGTGCCAGCAGCCCCGGACAGAACTATGGCTACACCTTC.

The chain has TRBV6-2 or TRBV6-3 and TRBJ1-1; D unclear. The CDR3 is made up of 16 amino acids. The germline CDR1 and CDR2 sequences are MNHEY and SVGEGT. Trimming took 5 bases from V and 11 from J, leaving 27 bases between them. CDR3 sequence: CASSKPPFDIPVIAFF. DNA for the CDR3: TGTGCCAGCAGTAAACCTCCCTTCGACATCCCTGTGATTGCTTTCTTT.